One sample yielded the 30 T cell receptor beta chains listed below, sequenced in a study. Generated by immunoSEQ multiplex PCR, the TCRdb table keeps only in-frame clones and is missing some. The sample consists of 55,000 to 70,000 clones, 93% of them appearing once. Sequenced material: PBMCs. The receptors were sampled from a man aged 35-49 years with rheumatoid arthritis.

This clone was counted between two and nine times. The chain employs TRBV4-1 and TRBJ1-6; the match to TRBD1 covers 8 bases. This CDR3 contains 15 residues. The germline V gene encodes CDR1 MGHRA and CDR2 YSYEKL. The V and J ends lost 3 bases and 7 bases, in that order; junction bases with no gene match: 5. The CDR3 bases are TGCGCCAGCAGCCACCCAGGGGGCGCGAATTCACCCCTCCACTTT. Protein product: CASSHPGGANSPLHF.

The J gene is TRBJ1-1, the V gene TRBV13, with unresolved D. The germline V and J ends were trimmed by 5 bases and 3 bases, with 22 bases remaining between them. Per germline, CDR1 PRHDT and CDR2 FYEKMQ (reference sequence). The CDR3 totals 17 residues. CDR3 amino acids: CASSPPYGAESDTEAFF. CDR3 nucleotides: TGTGCCAGCAGCCCGCCTTATGGTGCGGAAAGCGACACTGAAGCTTTCTTT.

This clone was counted once. The V and J genes are TRBV6-5 and TRBJ2-3, with D possibly being TRBD2 (6 bases). Germline V gene lookup returns CDR1 MNHEY and CDR2 SVGAGI. The CDR3 is made up of 14 amino acids. V gave up 0 bases and J gave up 4 bases, with 8 bases separating them. The CDR3 DNA follows: TGTGCCAGCAGTTACTCGGGGGGAGCAGATACGCAGTATTTT. Residues: CASSYSGGADTQYF.

The rearrangement uses TRBV7-2 and TRBJ1-1; no clear D gene. CDR1 and CDR2 from the germline V gene are SGHTA and FQGNSA. CDR3 size: 15 residues. V gave up 1 base and J gave up 0 bases, with 9 bases separating them. DNA for the CDR3: TGTGCCAGCAGCTTAGTGAGTCCTATGAACACTGAAGCTTTCTTT. Translating it yields CASSLVSPMNTEAFF. Full variable domain (remainder filled in from reference TRBV7-2 and TRBJ1-1): GAGVSQSPSNKVTEKGKDVELRCDPISGHTALYWYRQSLGQGLEFLIYFQGNSAPDKSGLPSDRFSAERTGGSVSTLTIQRTQQEDSAVYLCASSLVSPMNTEAFFGQGTRLTVV.

The gene calls are TRBV9 and TRBJ1-1; TRBD1 aligns across 9 bases. V was clipped by 4 bases and J by 4 bases; unmatched bases: 5. From germline, CDR1 is SGDLS and CDR2 YYNGEE. CDR3 length: 14 residues. DNA for the CDR3: TGTGCCAGCAGCCCGGGGACAGGGAGCACTGAAGCTTTCTTT. Translation: CASSPGTGSTEAFF.

The chain links TRBV7-3 to TRBJ1-1; 8 positions agree with TRBD1. V shed 1 base, J shed 5 bases, and the junction held 3 bases outside the gene matches. Germline V gives CDR1 SGHTA, CDR2 FQGTGA. The CDR3 is 14 amino acids. CDR3 sequence: CASSLMDRETEAFF. The DNA of the CDR3 is TGTGCCAGCAGCTTAATGGACAGGGAGACTGAAGCTTTCTTT.

CDR3 DNA: TGTGCCAGCAGCTACGGACAGTTGAACACTGAAGCTTTCTTT. Encoded protein: CASSYGQLNTEAFF. The rearrangement links TRBV7-2 to TRBJ1-1; TRBD1 might be the D (6 bases). This CDR3 has 14 amino acids. The V gene's germline CDR1 is SGHTA and CDR2 FQGNSA. V lost 4 bases and J 0 bases, leaving 9 bases between the germline ends.

The chain combines TRBV18 with TRBJ2-5; D may be TRBD1 (5 bases). Germline-derived CDR1 and CDR2 are KGHSH and LQKENI. The CDR3 covers 13 residues. The V end lost 4 bases, the J end lost 5 bases, and 11 bases lay between the germline ends. The chain's CDR3 is CASSRGAGETQYF. The CDR3 bases are TGTGCCAGCTCACGGGGCGCCGGGGAGACCCAGTACTTC.

This sequence joins TRBV28 and TRBJ1-5; maybe TRBD1 (6 bases). Trimming took 2 bases from V and 6 from J, leaving 14 bases between them. The CDR3 runs to 15 residues. Germline V CDR1 and CDR2: MDHEN, SYDVKM. The CDR3, as DNA: TGTGCCAGCAGTTTAATCAGGGGTGGGAGTCAGCCCCAGCATTTT. It is translated as CASSLIRGGSQPQHF.

The chain employs TRBV6-4 and TRBJ2-2; 7 bases match TRBD2. The V and J ends lost 6 bases and 6 bases, in that order; junction bases with no gene match: 10. The CDR3 length is 15 residues. Germline loops: CDR1 MRHNA, CDR2 SNTAGT. The CDR3 reads CASSHGTTFAGELFF. The DNA for the CDR3 is TGTGCCAGCAGCCACGGGACTACGTTCGCCGGGGAGCTGTTTTTT.

Here the CDR3 DNA reads TGCGCCAGCAGCTCAAGAACAGGGGGCACTAGCACAGATACGCAGTATTTT. It yields the protein CASSSRTGGTSTDTQYF. The rearrangement uses TRBV5-1 and TRBJ2-3; 9 bases are a match to TRBD1. Germline V gene lookup returns CDR1 SGHRS and CDR2 YFSETQ. The CDR3 has 17 amino acids. The J segment lost 0 bases and the V segment lost 3 bases, leaving 8 bases of the junction unmatched.

The chain joins TRBV4-2 to TRBJ2-1; D is perhaps TRBD2 (6 bases). The germline gives CDR1 LGHNA, CDR2 YNFKEQ. Trimming removed 5 bases at V and 6 bases at J, with 17 bases between. The CDR3 contains 15 residues. The CDR3 nucleotides are TGTGCCAGCAGCGCCGGCCCCCGGGACTCCAATGAGCAGTTCTTC. The encoded protein is CASSAGPRDSNEQFF.

A single count supports this clone. The chain links TRBV19 to TRBJ1-4, with 8 bases fitting TRBD1. Germline-derived CDR1 and CDR2 are LNHDA and SQIVND (reference sequence). Losses at the gene ends were 4 bases for V and 2 bases for J; bases not matched to a gene: 3. The CDR3 is 15 amino acids. The CDR3 nucleotides read TGTGCCAGTAGTACCCGACAGGGGACTAATGAAAAACTGTTTTTT. It is translated as CASSTRQGTNEKLFF.

The rearrangement links TRBV27 to TRBJ2-1, with 9 bases lining up with TRBD1. The CDR3 runs to 13 residues. Germline V gene data show CDR1 as MNHEY and CDR2 as SMNVEV (reference sequence). After removal of 9 bases from V and 2 bases from J, the junction contained 2 bases not matched to a gene. Here the CDR3 DNA reads TGTGCCAGTACAGGGGGCACCTACAATGAGCAGTTCTTC. Its protein is CASTGGTYNEQFF.

The V gene is TRBV7-9, the J gene TRBJ1-2, with unresolved D. With 1 base removed from V and 8 bases from J, the gap between germline ends came to 14 bases. The CDR3 is made up of 14 amino acids. Germline assignment: CDR1 SEHNR and CDR2 FQNEAQ (reference sequence). Here the CDR3 reads CASSLDESGGGYTF. As DNA, the CDR3 is TGTGCCAGCAGCTTAGATGAGTCGGGAGGAGGCTACACCTTC.

The chain joins TRBV19 to TRBJ2-7, with D unresolved. CDR1 and CDR2 (germline): LNHDA, SQIVND (reference sequence). V was trimmed by 0 bases and J by 6 bases, leaving 18 bases between them. The CDR3 is 16 residues long. The DNA for the CDR3 is TGTGCCAGTAGTATAGAAGCCTCACTTGCAGCTGCCGAGCAGTACTTC. It specifies CASSIEASLAAAEQYF.

The CDR3 spells CASSPLTSGPYEQYF. CDR3 bases: TGTGCCAGCAGCCCGCTAACATCGGGGCCCTACGAGCAGTACTTC. This chain joins TRBV7-9 and TRBJ2-7; the D gene could be TRBD1 or TRBD2 (5 bases each). The CDR3 has 15 residues. V was cut by 5 bases and J by 2 bases, with 16 bases left in between. Germline values: CDR1 SEHNR, CDR2 FQNEAQ (reference sequence).

The genes are TRBV7-3 and TRBJ2-3, with 11 nucleotides matching TRBD2. CDR1 and CDR2 (germline): SGHTA, FQGTGA. The CDR3 totals 15 residues. V lost 5 bases and J lost 6; bases outside the gene matches: 7. CDR3 nucleotide sequence: TGTGCCAGCAGCACTAGCGGGGGCCCCCCCGATACGCAGTATTTT. It encodes CASSTSGGPPDTQYF.

This clone was detected only once. J is TRBJ1-2 and V is TRBV28, with unresolved D. Germline loops: CDR1 MDHEN, CDR2 SYDVKM. V was pared by 2 bases and J by 4 bases, with 8 bases between. CDR3 size: 13 residues. The CDR3 nucleotides read TGTGCCAGCAGTTTACTTAGCAGCTATGGCTACACCTTC. Protein: CASSLLSSYGYTF.

CDR3 DNA: TGTGCCAGCAGTTACCGGCAGGGGAGGAACGAGCAGTACTTC. This sequence encodes CASSYRQGRNEQYF. The rearrangement links TRBV6-5 to TRBJ2-7, with D perhaps assigned TRBD1 or TRBD2 (6 bases each). The CDR3 extends over 14 amino acids. Germline V gene sequence: CDR1 MNHEY, CDR2 SVGAGI. The V end lost 2 bases, the J end lost 5 bases, and 13 bases lay between the germline ends.

The rearrangement uses TRBV5-5 and TRBJ2-2; a weak D match, TRBD1 (6 bases). Between the trimmed V and J ends, which lost 4 bases and 5 bases, there was a span of 18 bases. The V gene's germline CDR1 is SGHKS and CDR2 YYEKEE (reference sequence). CDR3 length: 16 residues. CDR3 nucleotide sequence: TGTGCCAGCAGCCACTCATGGGACAAGGGTACCGGGGAGCTGTTTTTT. It specifies CASSHSWDKGTGELFF. Full variable domain (remainder filled in from reference TRBV5-5 and TRBJ2-2): DAGVTQSPTHLIKTRGQQVTLRCSPISGHKSVSWYQQVLGQGPQFIFQYYEKEERGRGNFPDRFSARQFPNYSSELNVNALLLGDSALYLCASSHSWDKGTGELFFGEGSRLTVL.

The chain links TRBV10-3 to TRBJ2-1; 9 bases agree with TRBD2. CDR1 ENHRY and CDR2 SYGVKD come from the germline V gene. This CDR3 spans 15 amino acids. Unmatched junction bases numbered 12, after V lost 6 bases and J lost 9 bases. Here the CDR3 DNA reads TGTGCCATCAGGGGGATTATAGCGGGAGATAGTGAGCAGTTCTTC. Translating gives CAIRGIIAGDSEQFF.

The count of this clone is one. The genes are TRBV24-1 and TRBJ2-1, with 11 nucleotides matching TRBD2. Losses at the gene ends were 0 bases for V and 5 bases for J; bases not matched to a gene: 2. CDR1 KGHDR and CDR2 SFDVKD come from the germline V gene. CDR3 length: 16 amino acids. The CDR3 region has the DNA TGTGCCACCAGTGATTTGCAGACTAGCGGGAACAATGAGCAGTTCTTC. Translated: CATSDLQTSGNNEQFF.

The gene calls are TRBV7-6 and TRBJ2-7; D is uncertain. The length of the CDR3 is 14 residues. The V end lost 5 bases, the J end lost 0 bases, and 11 bases lay between the germline ends. Germline CDR1 is SGHVS and CDR2 is FNYEAQ. CDR3 bases: TGTGCCAGCAGCACTCTTGCGGCCTCCTACGAGCAGTACTTC. Protein product: CASSTLAASYEQYF. The full variable domain, with the rest looked up from reference TRBV7-6 and TRBJ2-7, is GAGVSQSPRYKVTKRGQDVALRCDPISGHVSLYWYRQALGQGPEFLTYFNYEAQQDKSGLPNDRFSAERPEGSISTLTIQRTEQRDSAMYRCASSTLAASYEQYFGPGTRLTVT.

The V gene is TRBV3-1 (or the pseudogene TRBV3-2), the J gene TRBJ2-7; 11 bases line up with TRBD2. The CDR3 spans 16 residues. CDR1 and CDR2 (germline): LGHDT, YNNKEL (reference sequence). Trimming took 0 bases from V and 5 from J; bases not matched to a gene: 6. The CDR3: CASSQDRLAGSDEQYF. CDR3 bases: TGTGCCAGCAGCCAAGATCGACTAGCGGGGTCTGACGAGCAGTACTTC.

The rearrangement links TRBV7-2 to TRBJ1-1, with 11 bases lining up with TRBD1. After removal of 1 base from V and 5 bases from J, the junction contained 6 bases not matched to a gene. This CDR3 region has 16 residues. Germline V gives CDR1 SGHTA, CDR2 FQGNSA. The chain's CDR3 is CASSLVGTGGETEAFF. CDR3 nucleotides: TGTGCCAGCAGCTTAGTAGGGACAGGGGGAGAGACTGAAGCTTTCTTT.

This chain connects TRBV6-5 to TRBJ1-2; 9 nucleotides align to TRBD1. The CDR3 extends over 15 amino acids. After removal of 4 bases from V and 3 bases from J, the junction contained 6 bases not matched to a gene. Germline-derived CDR1 and CDR2 are MNHEY and SVGAGI. This CDR3 is CASSSPGQGDYGYTF. The CDR3 region has the DNA TGTGCCAGCAGTTCCCCGGGACAGGGTGACTATGGCTACACCTTC.

The chain recombines TRBV24-1 with TRBJ2-1; no clear D. In germline, CDR1 is KGHDR, CDR2 SFDVKD. This CDR3 is 13 amino acids long. The ends were cut back, 0 bases at V and 6 bases at J, with 5 bases in the middle. The CDR3 region is CATSDLSPNEQFF. The CDR3 nucleotides are TGTGCCACCAGTGATTTGTCTCCCAATGAGCAGTTCTTC.

V usage is TRBV10-3 and J usage is TRBJ2-5; 10 bases map to TRBD1. The CDR3 has 16 amino acids. Germline values: CDR1 ENHRY, CDR2 SYGVKD. Germline trimming cut 6 bases from V and 4 bases from J; bases unmatched to any gene: 11. As DNA, the CDR3 is TGTGCCATCAGGCCGGGACAGGGGTTTTGGGGAGAGACCCAGTACTTC. Translating gives CAIRPGQGFWGETQYF.

The genes are TRBV25-1 and TRBJ2-5; TRBD1 matches at 8 bases. V trimming: 5 bases; J trimming: 5 bases; junction bases outside the gene matches: 16. The CDR3 has 17 amino acids. The germline gives CDR1 MGHDK, CDR2 SYGVNS. In DNA form, the CDR3 reads TGTGCCAGCAGTACTTCCGGGACAGGATGGGGATGGGAGACCCAGTACTTC. Translated, it gives CASSTSGTGWGWETQYF.